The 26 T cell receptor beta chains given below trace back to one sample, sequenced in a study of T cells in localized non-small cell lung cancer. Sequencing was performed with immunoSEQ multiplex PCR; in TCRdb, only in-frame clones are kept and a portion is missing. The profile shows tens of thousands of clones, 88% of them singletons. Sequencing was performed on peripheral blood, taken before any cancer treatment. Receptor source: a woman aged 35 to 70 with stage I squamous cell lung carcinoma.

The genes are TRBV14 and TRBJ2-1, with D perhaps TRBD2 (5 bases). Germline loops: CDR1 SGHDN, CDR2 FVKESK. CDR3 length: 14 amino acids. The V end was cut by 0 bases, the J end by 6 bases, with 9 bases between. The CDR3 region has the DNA TGTGCCAGCAGCCAAGAGATCACTAGCAATGAGCAGTTCTTC. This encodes CASSQEITSNEQFF.

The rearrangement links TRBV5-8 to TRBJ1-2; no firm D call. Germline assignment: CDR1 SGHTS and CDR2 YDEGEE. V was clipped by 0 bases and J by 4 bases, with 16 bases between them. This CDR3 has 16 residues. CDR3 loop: CASSLALLLQGYGYTF. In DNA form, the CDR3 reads TGTGCCAGCAGCTTGGCGCTCCTCCTTCAAGGCTATGGCTACACCTTC.

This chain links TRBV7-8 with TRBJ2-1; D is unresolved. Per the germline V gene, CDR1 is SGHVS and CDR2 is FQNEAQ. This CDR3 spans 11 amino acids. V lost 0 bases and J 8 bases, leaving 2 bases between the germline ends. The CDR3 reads CASSLAYEQFF. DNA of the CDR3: TGTGCCAGCAGCTTAGCGTATGAGCAGTTCTTC.

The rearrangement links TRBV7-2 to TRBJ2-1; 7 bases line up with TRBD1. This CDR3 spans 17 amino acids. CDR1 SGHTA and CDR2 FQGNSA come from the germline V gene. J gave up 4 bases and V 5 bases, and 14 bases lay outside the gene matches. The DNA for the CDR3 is TGTGCCAGCAGCGGCAGTCGAGAGGGGGCGCATTACAATGAGCAGTTCTTC. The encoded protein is CASSGSREGAHYNEQFF.

The CDR3 spells CASSAIARPTTEAFF. The CDR3, as DNA: TGCGCCAGCAGCGCAATCGCCAGGCCCACCACTGAAGCTTTCTTT. The chain joins TRBV5-1 to TRBJ1-1; D is uncertain. CDR1 is SGHRS and CDR2 is YFSETQ in the germline V gene. CDR3 length: 15 residues. V shed 4 bases and J shed 4 bases, with 17 bases lying between them.

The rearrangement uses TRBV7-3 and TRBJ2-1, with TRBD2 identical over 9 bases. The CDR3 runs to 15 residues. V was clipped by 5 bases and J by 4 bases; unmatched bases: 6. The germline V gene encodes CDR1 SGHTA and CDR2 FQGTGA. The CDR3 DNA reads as TGTGCCAGCAGCATCAGCGGGGGGCTTTACAATGAGCAGTTCTTC. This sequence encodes CASSISGGLYNEQFF.

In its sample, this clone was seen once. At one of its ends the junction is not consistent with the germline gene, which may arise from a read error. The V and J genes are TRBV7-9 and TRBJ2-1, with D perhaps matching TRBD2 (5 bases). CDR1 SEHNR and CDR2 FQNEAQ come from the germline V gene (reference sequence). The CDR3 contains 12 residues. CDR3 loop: CASSTQTKHGVF. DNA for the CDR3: TGTGCCAGCAGCACCCAGACTAAGCATGGGGTCTTC.

For the CDR3, the DNA is TGTGCCAGCAGCCAAGACGGAGCAGGGGTGTTGGCTGAAGCTTTCTTT. Translated: CASSQDGAGVLAEAFF. The chain links TRBV4-2 to TRBJ1-1; perhaps TRBD1 as D (6 bases). Trimming left V 0 bases short and J 6 bases short, with 17 bases between. The length of the CDR3 is 16 residues. Germline assignment: CDR1 LGHNA and CDR2 YNFKEQ.

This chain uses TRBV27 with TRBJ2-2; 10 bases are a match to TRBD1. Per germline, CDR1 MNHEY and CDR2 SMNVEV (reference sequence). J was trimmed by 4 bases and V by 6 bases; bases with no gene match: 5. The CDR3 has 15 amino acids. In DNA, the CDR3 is TGTGCCAGCAGCCCCGGGACAGGGGTCACCGGGGAGCTGTTTTTT. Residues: CASSPGTGVTGELFF.

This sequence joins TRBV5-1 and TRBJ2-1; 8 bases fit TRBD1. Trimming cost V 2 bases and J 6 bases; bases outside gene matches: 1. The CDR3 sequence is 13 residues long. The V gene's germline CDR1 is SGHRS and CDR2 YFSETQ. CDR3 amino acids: CASSFTGGNEQFF. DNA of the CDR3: TGCGCCAGCAGCTTTACAGGGGGCAATGAGCAGTTCTTC.

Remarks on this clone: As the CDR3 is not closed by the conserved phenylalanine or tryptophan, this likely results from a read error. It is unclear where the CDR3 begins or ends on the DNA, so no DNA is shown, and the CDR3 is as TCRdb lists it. The CDR3: CASSSPLGDKHT. This rearrangement joins TRBV6-5 to TRBJ1-2; the table's D gene call, TRBD1, was not cross checked with the DNA. The germline gives CDR1 MNHEY, CDR2 SVGAGI. The CDR3 contains 12 residues when both ends are counted.

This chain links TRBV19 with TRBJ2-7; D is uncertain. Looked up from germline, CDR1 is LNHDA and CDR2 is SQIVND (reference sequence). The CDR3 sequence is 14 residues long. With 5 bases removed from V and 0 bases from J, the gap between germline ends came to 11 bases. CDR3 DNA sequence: TGTGCCAGTAGTCCCCGGGCCGACTCCTACGAGCAGTACTTC. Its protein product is CASSPRADSYEQYF.

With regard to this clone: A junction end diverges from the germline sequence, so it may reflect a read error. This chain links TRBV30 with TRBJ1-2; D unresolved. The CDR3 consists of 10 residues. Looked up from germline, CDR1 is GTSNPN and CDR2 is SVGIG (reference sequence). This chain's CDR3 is CAWSAEGSAF. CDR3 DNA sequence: TGTGCCTGGAGTGCGGAGGGTTCGGCCTTC. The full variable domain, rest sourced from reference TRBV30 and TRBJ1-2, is SQTIHQWPATLVQPVGSPLSLECTVEGTSNPNLYWYRQAAGRGLQLLFYSVGIGQISSEVPQNLSASRPQDRQFILSSKKLLLSDSGFYLCAWSAEGSAFGSGTRLTVV.

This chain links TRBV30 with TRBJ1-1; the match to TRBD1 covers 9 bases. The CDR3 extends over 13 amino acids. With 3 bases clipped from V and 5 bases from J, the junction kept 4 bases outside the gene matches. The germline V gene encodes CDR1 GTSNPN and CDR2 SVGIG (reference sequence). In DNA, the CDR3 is TGTGCCTGGAGCCGGGACAGGGAGACTGAAGCTTTCTTT. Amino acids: CAWSRDRETEAFF.

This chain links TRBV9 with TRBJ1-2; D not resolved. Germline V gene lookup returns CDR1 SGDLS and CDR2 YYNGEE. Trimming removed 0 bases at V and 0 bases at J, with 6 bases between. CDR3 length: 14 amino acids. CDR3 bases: TGTGCCAGCAGCGTAGGGGTAGCTAACTATGGCTACACCTTC. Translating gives CASSVGVANYGYTF.

The CDR3 reads CASSYSGGGNQPQHF. DNA for the CDR3: TGTGCCAGCAGTTACTCGGGGGGCGGCAATCAGCCCCAGCATTTT. The genes are TRBV6-5 and TRBJ1-5; a weak D match, TRBD1 (6 bases). V shed 0 bases and J shed 2 bases, with 8 bases lying between them. Germline loops: CDR1 MNHEY, CDR2 SVGAGI. The CDR3 extends over 15 amino acids.

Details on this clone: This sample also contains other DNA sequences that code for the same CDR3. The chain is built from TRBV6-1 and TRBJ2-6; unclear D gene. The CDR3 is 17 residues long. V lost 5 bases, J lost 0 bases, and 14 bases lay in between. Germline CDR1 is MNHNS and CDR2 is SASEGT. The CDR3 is CASSQGRRSSGANVLTF. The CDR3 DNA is TGTGCCAGCAGTCAAGGACGCCGAAGCTCTGGGGCCAACGTCCTGACTTTC.

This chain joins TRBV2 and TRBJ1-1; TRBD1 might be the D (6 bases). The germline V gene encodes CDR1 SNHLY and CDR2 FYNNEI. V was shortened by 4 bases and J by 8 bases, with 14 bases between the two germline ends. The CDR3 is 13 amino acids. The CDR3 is CASSVYRVREAFF. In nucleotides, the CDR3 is TGTGCCAGCAGTGTCTACAGGGTAAGGGAAGCTTTCTTT.

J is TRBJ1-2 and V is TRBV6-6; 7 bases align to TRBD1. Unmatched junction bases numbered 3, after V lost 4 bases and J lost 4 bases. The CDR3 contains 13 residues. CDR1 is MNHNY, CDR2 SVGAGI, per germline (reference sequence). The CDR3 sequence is CASSWDSPYGYTF. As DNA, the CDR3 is TGTGCCAGCAGTTGGGACAGCCCCTATGGCTACACCTTC.

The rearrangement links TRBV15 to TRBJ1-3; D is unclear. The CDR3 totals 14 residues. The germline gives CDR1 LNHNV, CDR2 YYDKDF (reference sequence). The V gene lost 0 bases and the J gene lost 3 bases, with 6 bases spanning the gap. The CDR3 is CATSREGYGNTIYF. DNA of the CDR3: TGTGCCACCAGCAGAGAGGGTTATGGAAACACCATATATTTT.

The CDR3 DNA reads TGTGCCAGCAGCGTTTACAATCAGCCCCAGCATTTT. Translating it yields CASSVYNQPQHF. The gene calls are TRBV5-4 and TRBJ1-5; D unresolved. The CDR3 consists of 12 residues. Trimming cost V 4 bases and J 3 bases, with 5 bases left between them. Germline V gives CDR1 SGHNT, CDR2 YYREEE (reference sequence).

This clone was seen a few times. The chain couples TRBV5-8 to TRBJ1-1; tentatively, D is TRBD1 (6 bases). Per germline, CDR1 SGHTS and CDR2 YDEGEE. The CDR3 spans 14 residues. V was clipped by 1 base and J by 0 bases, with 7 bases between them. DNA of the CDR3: TGTGCCAGCAGCTTGTGGGGGCTGAACACTGAAGCTTTCTTT. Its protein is CASSLWGLNTEAFF.

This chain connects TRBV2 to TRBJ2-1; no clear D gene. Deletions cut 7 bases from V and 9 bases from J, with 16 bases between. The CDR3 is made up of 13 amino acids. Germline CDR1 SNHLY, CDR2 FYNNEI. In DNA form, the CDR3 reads TGTGCCAGCAACACGAACCGGCGCGCTGAGCAGTTCTTC. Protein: CASNTNRRAEQFF.

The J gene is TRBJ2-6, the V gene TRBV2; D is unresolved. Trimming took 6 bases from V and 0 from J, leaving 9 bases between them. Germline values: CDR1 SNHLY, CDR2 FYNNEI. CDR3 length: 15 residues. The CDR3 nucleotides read TGTGCCAGCAGCATGGGGTTCTCTGGGGCCAACGTCCTGACTTTC. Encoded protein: CASSMGFSGANVLTF. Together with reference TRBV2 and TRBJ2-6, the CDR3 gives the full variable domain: EPEVTQTPSHQVTQMGQEVILRCVPISNHLYFYWYRQILGQKVEFLVSFYNNEISEKSEIFDDQFSVERPDGSNFTLKIRSTKLEDSAMYFCASSMGFSGANVLTFGAGSRLTVL.

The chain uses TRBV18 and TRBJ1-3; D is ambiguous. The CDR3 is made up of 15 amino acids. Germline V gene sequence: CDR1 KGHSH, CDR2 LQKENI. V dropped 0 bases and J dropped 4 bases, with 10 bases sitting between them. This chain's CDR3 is CASSPPSGEGNTIYF. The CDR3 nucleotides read TGTGCCAGCTCACCACCCTCTGGAGAGGGAAACACCATATATTTT.

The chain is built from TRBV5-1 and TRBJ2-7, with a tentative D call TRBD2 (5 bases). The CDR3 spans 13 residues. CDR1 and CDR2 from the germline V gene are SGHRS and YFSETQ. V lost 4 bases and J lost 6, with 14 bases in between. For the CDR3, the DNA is TGCGCCAGCAGCCCACGCGAACGGGGCGAGCAGTACTTC. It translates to CASSPRERGEQYF.